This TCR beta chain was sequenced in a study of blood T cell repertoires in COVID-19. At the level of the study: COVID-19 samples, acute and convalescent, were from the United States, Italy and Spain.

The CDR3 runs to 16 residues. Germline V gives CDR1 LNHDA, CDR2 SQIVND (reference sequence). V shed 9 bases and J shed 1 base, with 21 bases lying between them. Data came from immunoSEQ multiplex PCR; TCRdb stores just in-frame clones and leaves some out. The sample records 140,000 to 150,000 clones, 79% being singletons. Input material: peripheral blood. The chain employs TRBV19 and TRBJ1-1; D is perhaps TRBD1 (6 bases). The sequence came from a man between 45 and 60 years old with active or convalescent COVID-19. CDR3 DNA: TGTGCCAGCCTACAACAGGGACGACGAGGGAACACTGAAGCTTTCTTT. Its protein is CASLQQGRRGNTEAFF. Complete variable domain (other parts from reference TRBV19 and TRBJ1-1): DGGITQSPKYLFRKEGQNVTLSCEQNLNHDAMYWYRQDPGQGLRLIYYSQIVNDFQKGDIAEGYSVSREKKESFPLTVTSAQKNPTAFYLCASLQQGRRGNTEAFFGQGTRLTVV.